This TCR beta chain comes out of a study of PD-1 blockade in mismatch repair-deficient tumors. Study context: Patients had approximately 11 mismatch repair-deficient cancer types and were previously treated and progressing. Study-wide findings and caveats: Tumor-resident clones, often absent from pretreatment blood, expanded after pembrolizumab and then contracted.

As regards this clone: Its antigen is as yet unknown.

Using immunoSEQ multiplex PCR, the repertoire was profiled, and TCRdb retains in-frame clones only, with some absent. The table shows roughly 110,000 clones, with about 74% occurring only once. The CDR3 sequence is 20 residues long. Mismatch repair deficiency was confirmed in all patients, by PCR or immunohistochemistry. TCRs were sequenced from a few patients responding to pembrolizumab. The origin of this receptor is an adult with mismatch repair-deficient cancer. This sample comprised peripheral blood, obtained just over 59 weeks after starting pembrolizumab. This sequence joins TRBV21-1 and TRBJ2-7; the DNA was not compared with TRBD2, the D call given in the table. TRBV21-1 is reported as a pseudogene. The CDR3 region has the DNA TGTGCCAGCAGCAAAGCTAAGGGACTAGCGGGAGTAATGGGCCCCTACGAGCAGTACTTC. Its translation: CASSKAKGLAGVMGPYEQYF.